The subject of this entry is one T cell receptor beta chain. What it binds is not known. Method: immunoSEQ multiplex PCR; TCRdb's copy keeps in-frame clones and lacks some. This table has 67,000 or so clones, around four fifths appearing once. V was pared by 4 bases and J by 5 bases, with 17 bases between. The germline V gene has CDR1 LNHDA and CDR2 SQIVND (reference sequence). The CDR3 has 16 amino acids. This entry belongs to a study of OX40 agonist ivuxolimab in advanced cancers. On the study more broadly: Intravenous ivuxolimab was administered to patients every 2 weeks at 0.01 to 10 mg/kg. Patients undergoing dose escalation presented with hepatocellular carcinoma, melanoma, renal cell or head and neck cancer.

The study's findings and limits: CD4+ and CD8+ blood T cells expanded clonally by week 6 at 0.1 to 3.0 mg/kg.

The rearrangement uses TRBV19 and TRBJ1-4; D gene ambiguous. The sample here was CD4+ or CD8+ T cells sorted from blood, taken in a trial of the OX40 agonist ivuxolimab. This TCR came from an adult with an advanced solid tumor such as melanoma, head and neck, liver or kidney cancer. CDR3: CASSNQAGKRNEKLFF. The CDR3 nucleotides are TGTGCCAGTAGTAACCAAGCCGGGAAAAGGAATGAAAAACTGTTTTTT.